This TCR beta chain was captured in a study of T cells in Graves' hyperthyroidism and ophthalmopathy. Study as a whole: The blood sample was taken at first diagnosis, before treatment began.

V lost 6 bases, J lost 8 bases, and 6 bases stayed unmatched. The CDR3 loop spans 15 amino acids. Germline CDR1 reads ENHRY; CDR2 reads SYGVKD. Researchers took RNA transcripts and amplified the TCR beta CDR3 regions from them. HTBI primers were employed in a first-round RT-PCR of the TCR CDR3. TCRdb ran MiXCR on the multiplex PCR reads and lists one entry per CDR3 protein. The repertoire holds more than 550,000 distinct CDR3 sequences, with roughly 20% as singletons. As to this clonotype: Its matching antigen is unknown.

The study's findings and limits: Blood also carried most thyroid clonotypes expanded above 0.001.

Using approximately 10 ml of fresh peripheral blood, PBMCs were prepared. J is TRBJ2-1 and V is TRBV10-3, with TRBD2 matching over 14 bases. Sequences were obtained from blood. The sequence was collected from a woman aged 45-65 years with Graves' hyperthyroidism that later progressed to Graves' ophthalmopathy. The CDR3: CAIRPGLAGDDEQFF. CDR3 DNA: TGTGCCATCAGGCCGGGACTAGCGGGGGATGATGAGCAGTTCTTC.